The 19 T cell receptor beta chains in this list originate from one sample, sequenced in a study of regulatory T cells in long-lasting Graves disease. Both iRepertoire HTBI primers and Arm-PCR of CDR3 regions were used to build the TCR beta libraries. TCRdb recomputed calls from the multiplex PCR reads with MiXCR, one row per CDR3 protein. The sample records 350,000 to 400,000 distinct CDR3 sequences, less than 20% being singletons. Described time point: newly diagnosed GD, antithyroid drugs for less than 3 months. The TCR library was made from RNA extracted from PBMCs. Here the sequenced sample was peripheral blood mononuclear cells (PBMCs), taken at new diagnosis, from a patient treated with antithyroid drugs. Every receptor here comes from a female donor with Graves disease.

This clonotype was found many times. The chain combines TRBV2 with TRBJ2-1; tentatively, D is TRBD1 (6 bases). From germline, CDR1 is SNHLY and CDR2 FYNNEI. Trimming removed 2 bases at V and 7 bases at J, with 12 bases between. This CDR3 comprises 14 residues. DNA of the CDR3: TGTGCCAGCAGTGAAATAGCCCAGGGGAATGAGCAGTTCTTC. Amino acid sequence: CASSEIAQGNEQFF.

This clonotype is deemed medium-sized (0.01 to 0.1%). The chain combines TRBV28 with TRBJ2-1; D possibly corresponds to TRBD2 (6 bases). V lost 6 bases and J 0 bases, leaving 15 bases between the germline ends. CDR1 and CDR2 (germline): MDHEN, SYDVKM. The length of the CDR3 is 16 residues. DNA for the CDR3: TGTGCCAGCAGCCATCAGGAGGGTGACTCCTACAATGAGCAGTTCTTC. This codes for CASSHQEGDSYNEQFF. The variable domain in full, completed from reference TRBV28 and TRBJ2-1, reads DVKVTQSSRYLVKRTGEKVFLECVQDMDHENMFWYRQDPGLGLRLIYFSYDVKMKEKGDIPEGYSVSREKKERFSLILESASTNQTSMYLCASSHQEGDSYNEQFFGPGTRLTVL.

Ten or more counts support this clonotype. The chain is built from TRBV4-1 and TRBJ2-3; 12 bases are a match to TRBD2. The germline gives CDR1 MGHRA, CDR2 YSYEKL. With V trimmed by 0 bases and J by 0 bases, 7 bases remained unmatched. CDR3 length: 19 amino acids. The CDR3 nucleotides read TGCGCCAGCAGCCAAGAATTCGGCGGACTAGCGGGGAGCACAGATACGCAGTATTTT. It yields the protein CASSQEFGGLAGSTDTQYF.

At least ten counts were recorded for this clonotype. The chain couples TRBV3-1 to TRBJ2-1, with 9 bases that match TRBD2. CDR3 length: 15 amino acids. V trimming: 0 bases; J trimming: 5 bases; junction bases outside the gene matches: 2. CDR1 and CDR2 from the germline V gene are LGHDT and YNNKEL (reference sequence). The DNA for the CDR3 is TGTGCCAGCAGCCAAGACTCTAGCGGGGACAATGAGCAGTTCTTC. Translation: CASSQDSSGDNEQFF.

V is TRBV4-1 and J is TRBJ2-2, with D hard to call. The ends were cut back, 0 bases at V and 0 bases at J, with 8 bases in the middle. Germline assignment: CDR1 MGHRA and CDR2 YSYEKL. The CDR3 runs to 16 residues. The CDR3 DNA sequence: TGCGCCAGCAGCCAAGAGCAGCACGCGAACACCGGGGAGCTGTTTTTT. It yields the protein CASSQEQHANTGELFF.

The chain recombines TRBV6-5 with TRBJ2-7, with a tentative D call TRBD1 (6 bases). Germline V gene sequence: CDR1 MNHEY, CDR2 SVGAGI. Trimming stripped 0 bases from V and 4 bases from J, with 22 bases between. The CDR3 consists of 18 residues. CDR3 loop: CASSYSVHRVPALYEQYF. In DNA, the CDR3 is TGTGCCAGCAGTTACTCCGTCCACAGGGTTCCCGCCCTTTACGAGCAGTACTTC.

This clonotype was recorded a few times. The V call is TRBV30, the J call TRBJ1-3; no definite D call. From germline, CDR1 is GTSNPN and CDR2 SVGIG (reference sequence). Trimming took off 1 base at V and 0 bases at J, with 7 bases between the two ends. The CDR3 loop spans 14 amino acids. CDR3 nucleotide sequence: TGTGCCTGGAGTGACAGTTCCTCTGGAAACACCATATATTTT. This translates into CAWSDSSSGNTIYF.

The chain is built from TRBV12-3 or TRBV12-4 and TRBJ2-7; 8 nucleotides agree with TRBD2. V lost 4 bases and J lost 3; bases outside the gene matches: 14. CDR3 length: 17 amino acids. CDR3 bases: TGTGCCAGCAGTTCGCGTAGGGGTAGCGGGAAGAACTACGAGCAGTACTTC. It specifies CASSSRRGSGKNYEQYF.

This clonotype came up many times. The gene calls are TRBV3-1 and TRBJ1-3, with TRBD1 matching over 7 bases. The ends lost 4 bases at V and 7 bases at J; junction bases unmatched: 16. Germline CDR1 is LGHDT and CDR2 is YNNKEL (reference sequence). This CDR3 contains 17 residues. The CDR3 nucleotides read TGTGCCAGCAGCCTCTCCCCCGGCCGCCTCAGGGGGAACACCATATATTTT. Protein sequence: CASSLSPGRLRGNTIYF.

This clonotype showed up many times. This CDR3 is CATSDGRTGRMKGYGYTF. The CDR3 DNA follows: TGTGCCACCAGTGATGGACGGACAGGGCGGATGAAAGGCTATGGCTACACCTTC. This chain connects TRBV24-1 to TRBJ1-2; TRBD1 aligns across 8 bases. Germline CDR1 reads KGHDR; CDR2 reads SFDVKD. V was pared by 3 bases and J by 4 bases, with 15 bases of the junction left unmatched. CDR3 length equals 18 residues.

Many counts were recorded for this clonotype. The rearrangement joins TRBV6-1 to TRBJ2-7; D tentatively fits TRBD1 or TRBD2 (5 bases each). Germline V CDR1 and CDR2: MNHNS, SASEGT. V dropped 11 bases and J dropped 3 bases, with 11 bases sitting between them. This CDR3 is 11 amino acids long. The CDR3 sequence is CAGGPYYEQYF. The DNA for the CDR3 is TGTGCCGGGGGACCCTACTACGAGCAGTACTTC.

This clonotype was seen ten or more times. V gene TRBV6-1 combines with J gene TRBJ2-7, with TRBD2 matching 7 bases. The CDR3 has 14 amino acids. J was trimmed by 3 bases and V by 5 bases; bases with no gene match: 7. Germline-derived CDR1 and CDR2 are MNHNS and SASEGT. The CDR3 DNA reads as TGTGCCAGCAGTCCGGGGGGTGGGAGCTACGAGCAGTACTTC. It translates to CASSPGGGSYEQYF.

The rearrangement links TRBV4-1 to TRBJ2-2, with D possibly called TRBD1 or TRBD2 (5 bases each). V was clipped by 5 bases and J by 9 bases, with 13 bases between them. Germline V gives CDR1 MGHRA, CDR2 YSYEKL. The CDR3 contains 13 residues. The CDR3 spells CASSVRGGRELFF. The CDR3, as DNA: TGCGCCAGCAGCGTCCGGGGCGGTAGGGAGCTGTTTTTT.

In its sample, this clonotype was seen many times. V is TRBV7-2 and J is TRBJ2-3, with TRBD1 as a possible D gene (6 bases). This CDR3 spans 14 amino acids. Germline-derived CDR1 and CDR2 are SGHTA and FQGNSA. The V gene lost 1 base and the J gene lost 4 bases, with 9 bases spanning the gap. CDR3 protein: CASSLGQGSDTQYF. CDR3 bases: TGTGCCAGCAGCTTAGGGCAGGGGTCAGATACGCAGTATTTT.

There are many counts of this clonotype. The J gene is TRBJ1-2, the V gene TRBV20-1; 7 nucleotides line up with TRBD1. The germline V gene encodes CDR1 DFQATT and CDR2 SNEGSKA (reference sequence). V shed 3 bases, J shed 5 bases, and the junction held 9 bases outside the gene matches. The CDR3 extends over 14 amino acids. For the CDR3, the DNA is TGCAGTGCTAGGGGCCCGGGACAGTTATATGGCTACACCTTC. Its protein is CSARGPGQLYGYTF.

Concerning this clonotype: A single base separates this from a much larger clone, so it may be a read error. This chain links TRBV28 with TRBJ2-7, with 12 bases that match TRBD2. Germline V gives CDR1 MDHEN, CDR2 SYDVKM. The CDR3 runs to 17 residues. V was pared by 5 bases and J by 3 bases, with 11 bases of the junction left unmatched. The CDR3 DNA reads as TGTGCCAGCAGTGAGTCAGGACTAGCGGGACGATTCTACGAGCAGTACTTC. This translates into CASSESGLAGRFYEQYF.

This clonotype showed up many times. The gene calls are TRBV18 and TRBJ2-3, with D perhaps TRBD2 (6 bases). This CDR3 is 14 amino acids long. V was shortened by 3 bases and J by 2 bases, with 9 bases between the two germline ends. Germline assignment: CDR1 KGHSH and CDR2 LQKENI. The CDR3 region is CASSPSGLTDTQYF. CDR3 DNA: TGTGCCAGCTCACCTAGCGGCCTCACAGATACGCAGTATTTT.

This clonotype was recorded once. A much larger clone differs from this one at a single base, so this may be a read error. This chain uses TRBV2 with TRBJ1-1, with D tentatively TRBD1 (5 bases). Deletions cut 10 bases from V and 4 bases from J, with 13 bases between. Looked up from germline, CDR1 is SNHLY and CDR2 is FYNNEI. CDR3 length: 12 amino acids. The CDR3: CATPVRGTEAFF. The CDR3 nucleotides read TGTGCCACACCAGTGAGGGGCACTGAAGCTTTCTTT.

This clonotype appeared many times. The chain employs TRBV12-5 and TRBJ2-3; D remains unclear. The V end was cut by 0 bases, the J end by 4 bases, with 11 bases between. This CDR3 comprises 15 residues. Germline V CDR1 and CDR2: LGHNT, FRNRAP. The CDR3 protein is CASGLVLRFPDTQYF. In DNA, the CDR3 is TGTGCTAGTGGTTTGGTACTTAGATTTCCAGATACGCAGTATTTT.